These T cell receptor beta chains were read from a single sample in a study of Graves' ophthalmopathy and Graves' hyperthyroidism. Via MiXCR, TCRdb re-called the multiplex PCR reads, giving one row per CDR3 protein. Counted here are about 400,000 distinct CDR3 sequences, approximately 20% occurring once; the ten biggest clones make up roughly 1.4%. Source material: peripheral blood. All receptors derive from a woman aged 18 to 35 with Graves' ophthalmopathy. Each CDR3 is given with its conserved first and last residue. A D gene is named only where the DNA matches it firmly.

d_call	v_call	j_call	cdr3_aa
NA	TRBV10-3	TRBJ1-5	CAISENSGQPQHF
TRBD2	TRBV15	TRBJ2-7	CATSRDGAGGTFYEQYF
TRBD1	TRBV25-1	TRBJ1-1	CASSEWAQGAEAFF
NA	TRBV30	TRBJ1-5	CAWAGTTGQPQHF
NA	TRBV29-1	TRBJ2-2	CSVDSRENTGELFF
NA	TRBV14	TRBJ1-5	CASSRSPQGQPQHF
NA	TRBV7-2	TRBJ2-7	CASSLYRTSAYEQYF
TRBD1	TRBV7-2	TRBJ2-5	CASSLLGQRETQYF
NA	TRBV10-3	TRBJ2-5	CAITRLPGSQETQYF
NA	TRBV6-5	TRBJ2-7	CASSYSPEGPAYEQYF